The 26 T cell receptor beta chains reported below all come from one sample, sequenced in a study of regulatory T cells in long-lasting Graves disease. Regarding time point: persistent/refractory GD, antithyroid drugs over 5 years with positive TRAb. With RNA extracted from PBMCs as input, the TCR library was made. iRepertoire HTBI primers and Arm-PCR of CDR3 regions built TCR beta libraries. From the multiplex PCR reads, TCRdb called clonotypes with MiXCR, one entry per CDR3 protein. This table holds about 430,000 distinct CDR3 sequences, roughly a fifth found once. This sample comprised peripheral blood mononuclear cells (PBMCs), obtained when the disease was refractory, from a patient treated with antithyroid drugs. The source is a female donor with Graves disease.

This clonotype showed up many times. This rearrangement joins TRBV11-2 to TRBJ2-7; tentatively, D is TRBD2 (5 bases). Germline V lookup: CDR1 SGHAT, CDR2 FQNNGV. This CDR3 contains 15 residues. V was clipped by 2 bases and J by 3 bases, with 14 bases between them. CDR3 loop: CASSLTEGVGYEQYF. The CDR3 nucleotides are TGTGCCAGCAGCTTAACCGAGGGCGTAGGCTACGAGCAGTACTTC.

J is TRBJ2-2 and V is TRBV20-1, with TRBD2 identical over 8 bases. Trimming cost V 3 bases and J 4 bases; bases outside gene matches: 7. CDR3 length: 15 residues. CDR1 DFQATT and CDR2 SNEGSKA come from the germline V gene (reference sequence). The CDR3 nucleotides are TGCAGTGCTAGGGAAGCGGGAGTTTCCACCGGGGAGCTGTTTTTT. It encodes CSAREAGVSTGELFF.

This clonotype was found a few times. The chain carries TRBV12-3 or TRBV12-4 and TRBJ2-3; 9 positions match TRBD2. This CDR3 has 15 residues. Trimming cost V 2 bases and J 6 bases; bases outside gene matches: 6. This CDR3 reads CASSLRSGRFDTQYF. Here the CDR3 DNA reads TGTGCCAGCAGTTTAAGGAGCGGGAGGTTCGATACGCAGTATTTT.

Points on this clonotype: Possible read error: a much larger clone is one base away. The chain couples TRBV11-2 to TRBJ1-4; D not certain. The germline V and J ends were trimmed by 5 bases and 7 bases, with 20 bases remaining between them. The CDR3 runs to 16 residues. The germline V gene has CDR1 SGHAT and CDR2 FQNNGV. The CDR3 reads CASSRVGETVTEKLFF. CDR3 DNA sequence: TGTGCCAGCAGCCGAGTCGGGGAAACTGTCACTGAAAAACTGTTTTTT.

The table lists this clonotype with many counts. CDR3: CASYRTGPTGELFF. The CDR3 coding sequence is TGTGCCAGCTACCGGACAGGGCCCACCGGGGAGCTGTTTTTT. The chain is built from TRBV2 and TRBJ2-2; TRBD1 matches at 8 bases. J lost 4 bases, V lost 8 bases, and 6 bases had no gene match. The CDR3 has 14 residues. Germline CDR1 is SNHLY and CDR2 is FYNNEI. The full variable domain, completed using reference TRBV2 and TRBJ2-2, is EPEVTQTPSHQVTQMGQEVILRCVPISNHLYFYWYRQILGQKVEFLVSFYNNEISEKSEIFDDQFSVERPDGSNFTLKIRSTKLEDSAMYFCASYRTGPTGELFFGEGSRLTVL.

As regards this clonotype: An end of the junction does not agree with germline; a read error may underlie this. The chain links TRBV20-1 to TRBJ2-1; D possibly corresponds to TRBD2 (5 bases). There are 13 residues in the CDR3. The germline gives CDR1 DFQATT, CDR2 SNEGSKA (reference sequence). The CDR3 DNA reads as TGCACCCTACGAGAGGACTCCTACAATGAGCAGCTCTTC. The encoded protein is CTLREDSYNEQLF.

This clonotype was seen at least ten times. The CDR3 coding sequence is TGTGCCAGCAGCAAGGGACTAGCGGGGGGGGAGACCCAGTACTTC. It specifies CASSKGLAGGETQYF. V is TRBV7-9 and J is TRBJ2-5; 16 bases map to TRBD2. V was pared by 5 bases and J by 5 bases, with 2 bases of the junction left unmatched. From germline, CDR1 is SEHNR and CDR2 FQNEAQ (reference sequence). This CDR3 region has 15 residues.

This clonotype was found many times. V and J are TRBV12-3 or TRBV12-4 and TRBJ1-4; 7 nucleotides agree with TRBD1. The CDR3 is 15 amino acids. V shed 1 base and J 5 bases; nucleotides not matched to a gene: 4. The CDR3 here is CASSLGGTANEKLFF. CDR3 in DNA: TGTGCCAGCAGTTTAGGAGGGACAGCGAATGAAAAACTGTTTTTT.

The rearrangement joins TRBV25-1 to TRBJ1-1; no clear D gene. CDR1 and CDR2 (germline): MGHDK, SYGVNS. Trimming stripped 0 bases from V and 3 bases from J, with 11 bases between. The CDR3 has 15 amino acids. CDR3 bases: TGTGCCAGCAGTGAATATTATTGGACGGACACTGAAGCTTTCTTT. Translating gives CASSEYYWTDTEAFF.

This clonotype was seen ten or more times. The chain is built from TRBV3-1 and TRBJ1-4; D ambiguous. Germline CDR1 and CDR2: LGHDT and YNNKEL (reference sequence). CDR3 length: 13 amino acids. With 1 base removed from V and 7 bases from J, the gap between germline ends came to 7 bases. DNA for the CDR3: TGTGCCAGCAGCCAAGGATCGGGTGAAAAACTGTTTTTT. It encodes CASSQGSGEKLFF.

This chain joins TRBV7-9 and TRBJ1-1; no clear D gene. CDR1 is SEHNR, CDR2 FQNEAQ, per germline (reference sequence). The ends were cut back, 0 bases at V and 3 bases at J, with 8 bases in the middle. The CDR3 consists of 14 residues. The CDR3 region has the DNA TGTGCCAGCAGCTTAGCGGGCTGGGACACTGAAGCTTTCTTT. Its protein is CASSLAGWDTEAFF.

This clonotype appeared many times. The chain recombines TRBV13 with TRBJ2-7, with 15 positions matching TRBD2. The CDR3 covers 18 residues. Germline values: CDR1 PRHDT, CDR2 FYEKMQ (reference sequence). J gave up 4 bases and V 2 bases, and 9 bases lay outside the gene matches. The CDR3 bases are TGTGCCAGCAGCTTAACCCCCGGGACTAGCGGGAGGACTTACGAGCAGTACTTC. Encoded protein: CASSLTPGTSGRTYEQYF.

Ten or more counts support this clonotype. Written as DNA, the CDR3 is TGTGCCAGCACTGACGGGACAGGGGTAGTTGAAAAACTGTTTTTT. This encodes CASTDGTGVVEKLFF. This rearrangement joins TRBV19 to TRBJ1-4, with 10 bases aligning to TRBD1. The junction had 11 bases not matched to a gene; V was cut back by 9 bases and J by 7 bases. The CDR3 spans 15 residues. Germline values: CDR1 LNHDA, CDR2 SQIVND (reference sequence).

This clonotype was seen many times. The chain is built from TRBV6-1 and TRBJ1-2, with 10 bases matching TRBD1. From germline, CDR1 is MNHNS and CDR2 SASEGT. The trim removed 10 bases at V and 6 bases at J, leaving 8 bases unmatched. The CDR3 length is 13 residues. Here the CDR3 DNA reads TGTGCCACTTTGGACAGGGGGACCCATGGCTACACCTTC. Its translation is CATLDRGTHGYTF.

This clonotype has a handful of counts. The chain carries TRBV4-2 and TRBJ1-4, with D maybe TRBD1 (5 bases). Per the germline V gene, CDR1 is LGHNA and CDR2 is YNFKEQ. The V end lost 0 bases, the J end lost 2 bases, and 10 bases lay between the germline ends. The CDR3 sequence is 16 residues long. The CDR3 here is CASSQDGAGTNEKLFF. The CDR3 nucleotides are TGTGCCAGCAGCCAAGATGGGGCCGGGACTAATGAAAAACTGTTTTTT.

This clonotype was detected ten times or more. V gene TRBV6-2 or TRBV6-3 combines with J gene TRBJ2-7; D might be TRBD1 or TRBD2, each matching 5 bases. Trimming took off 2 bases at V and 7 bases at J, with 21 bases between the two ends. The CDR3 loop spans 16 amino acids. Looked up from germline, CDR1 is MNHEY and CDR2 is SVGEGT. The CDR3 region is CASSYQTPGTKGEQYF. The CDR3 DNA reads TGTGCCAGCAGTTACCAAACACCCGGGACGAAAGGGGAGCAGTACTTC.

This clonotype was counted a single time. The rearrangement joins TRBV18 to TRBJ1-2; D unclear. Germline values: CDR1 KGHSH, CDR2 LQKENI. V dropped 0 bases and J dropped 0 bases, with 11 bases sitting between them. The CDR3 runs 16 residues. CDR3 protein: CASSPPSSKPNYGYTF. In DNA form, the CDR3 reads TGTGCCAGCTCACCACCGTCTAGCAAACCTAACTATGGCTACACCTTC.

The V gene is TRBV5-1, the J gene TRBJ2-7, with 7 bases lining up with TRBD2. V gave up 0 bases and J gave up 2 bases; unmatched junction bases: 5. Germline V CDR1 and CDR2: SGHRS, YFSETQ. This CDR3 spans 15 amino acids. CDR3 nucleotides: TGCGCCAGCAGCTTGGATGGCGGGAGTCCCTACGAGCAGTACTTC. Protein product: CASSLDGGSPYEQYF.

About this clonotype: A read error may be the cause here, since a much bigger clone is one base away. The chain's CDR3 is CASSPNGKETRYF. For the CDR3, the DNA is TGTGCCAGCAGCCCCAATGGGAAGGAGACCCGGTACTTC. V usage is TRBV11-2 and J usage is TRBJ2-5; D remains unclear. CDR3 length: 13 amino acids. CDR1 SGHAT and CDR2 FQNNGV come from the germline V gene.

The chain has TRBV30 and TRBJ2-2, with D hard to call. The germline gives CDR1 GTSNPN, CDR2 SVGIG (reference sequence). This CDR3 has 14 residues. The V gene lost 1 base and the J gene lost 4 bases, with 10 bases spanning the gap. This CDR3 reads CAWSALTLTGELFF. The CDR3 bases are TGTGCCTGGAGTGCGTTGACCCTCACCGGGGAGCTGTTTTTT.

The sample holds many counts of this clonotype. V gene TRBV19 combines with J gene TRBJ2-7; D unresolved. This CDR3 is 13 amino acids long. Germline V CDR1 and CDR2: LNHDA, SQIVND (reference sequence). V was clipped by 7 bases and J by 1 base, with 11 bases between them. The CDR3 loop reads CASKSTKSYEQYF. The CDR3 nucleotides read TGTGCCAGTAAGTCGACCAAATCCTACGAGCAGTACTTC.

This clonotype was counted between two and nine times. The genes are TRBV28 and TRBJ1-2; TRBD1 matches 7 bases. Trimming took 4 bases from V and 5 from J; bases not matched to a gene: 7. Germline V lookup: CDR1 MDHEN, CDR2 SYDVKM. The CDR3 is 14 residues long. The CDR3 sequence is CASSSDRDLYGYTF. CDR3 in DNA: TGTGCCAGCAGTTCAGACAGGGACCTATATGGCTACACCTTC.

This clonotype appeared many times. The V and J genes are TRBV27 and TRBJ2-7; 12 bases fit TRBD2. This CDR3 spans 15 amino acids. Germline loops: CDR1 MNHEY, CDR2 SMNVEV (reference sequence). V lost 6 bases and J lost 2; bases outside the gene matches: 5. CDR3 sequence: CASSPSSGRAYEQYF. DNA of the CDR3: TGTGCCAGCAGCCCATCTAGCGGGAGGGCCTACGAGCAGTACTTC.

This clonotype was recorded at least ten times. The V and J genes are TRBV6-1 and TRBJ1-2; D uncertain. The CDR3 length is 15 residues. CDR1 is MNHNS, CDR2 SASEGT, per germline. V dropped 6 bases and J dropped 4 bases, with 18 bases sitting between them. CDR3 DNA sequence: TGTGCCAGCAGCCCCCGGGTCGCTAATACCTATGGCTACACCTTC. It translates to CASSPRVANTYGYTF.

This clonotype was detected ten times or more. The genes are TRBV10-1 and TRBJ2-2; 9 bases fit TRBD2. This CDR3 spans 13 amino acids. Trimming cost V 3 bases and J 11 bases; bases outside gene matches: 4. In germline, CDR1 is WNHNN, CDR2 SYGVQD (reference sequence). CDR3 loop: CASSDSGTSELFF. The DNA of the CDR3 is TGCGCCAGCAGTGATTCCGGGACTAGCGAGCTGTTTTTT.

Concerning this clonotype: It differs at one base from a far larger clone, so likely a read error. This chain connects TRBV6-2 or TRBV6-3 to TRBJ1-2; 7 bases align to TRBD1. The CDR3 extends over 13 amino acids. Per the germline V gene, CDR1 is MNHEY and CDR2 is SVGEGT. The ends lost 7 bases at V and 8 bases at J; junction bases unmatched: 10. CDR3 DNA sequence: TGTGCCAGCAACGAGGGACAGACTCCCGGCTACACCTTC. Encoded protein: CASNEGQTPGYTF.